In its sample, the clone carrying this T cell receptor (beta chain) was seen many times. An equimolar mix of two oligonucleotides served as the beta constant-region primer for TRBC1 and TRBC2. Ligation attached a single-stranded oligonucleotide with a 12-nucleotide UMI and the SP2 primer to the cDNA 3' end. One entry per CDR3 protein results from TCRdb running MiXCR on the UMI-ligation and nested PCR reads. The sample lists under 35,000 distinct CDR3 sequences, about 11% occurring once. The record originates from a study of naive and memory T cell subsets. The sequenced material came from effector memory CD4+ T cells from blood. Subset reported: effector memory, CD45RA- CD27-. The clonotype originates from a human donor in good health.

The CDR3 region is CASSGGRAGPQHF. CDR3 nucleotide sequence: TGTGCCAGCAGTGGGGGGCGGGCAGGGCCCCAGCATTTT. The chain carries TRBV25-1 and TRBJ1-5; perhaps TRBD1 as D (6 bases). The CDR3 is 13 residues long. The germline CDR1 and CDR2 sequences are MGHDK and SYGVNS. V was pared by 4 bases and J by 9 bases, with 13 bases between.